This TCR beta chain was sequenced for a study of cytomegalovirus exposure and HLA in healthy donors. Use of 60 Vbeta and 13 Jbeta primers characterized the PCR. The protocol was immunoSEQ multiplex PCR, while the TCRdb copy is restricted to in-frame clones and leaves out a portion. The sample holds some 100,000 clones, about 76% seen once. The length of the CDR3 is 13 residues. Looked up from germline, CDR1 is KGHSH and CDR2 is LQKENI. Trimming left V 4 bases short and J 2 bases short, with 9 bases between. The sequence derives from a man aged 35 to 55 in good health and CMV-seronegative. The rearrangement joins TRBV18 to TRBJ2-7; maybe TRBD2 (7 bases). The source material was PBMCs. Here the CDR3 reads CASSLGGPYEQYF. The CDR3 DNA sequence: TGTGCCAGCTCACTCGGGGGGCCCTACGAGCAGTACTTC.